This T cell receptor (beta chain) was sequenced during a study of blood T cells in healthy people across ages. General study points: Long-lived and aged donors differed, with more naive CD4+ cells and higher diversity in the long-lived. Lack of knowledge of donor CMV status possibly confounded expanded clonotype changes.

The use of a sample-barcoded 5' primer and a J-beta primer mix characterized a second PCR of about 7 to 12 cycles. TCRdb reprocessed the 5' RACE reads via MiXCR and lists one record per CDR3 protein. The sample comprises approximately 1.5 million distinct CDR3 sequences, around 35% of which are singletons, and around 10% rests with the top ten. The authors isolated at least 7 million PBMCs per sample. Note on this clonotype: Its antigen is not known.

Germline loops: CDR1 MNHEY, CDR2 SVGAGI. CDR3 length equals 15 residues. The V gene lost 4 bases and the J gene lost 1 base, with 13 bases spanning the gap. The chain carries TRBV6-5 and TRBJ1-1; no firm D call. This TCR came from a woman in her thirties in good health. Sequencing was performed on blood. The CDR3 DNA follows: TGTGCCAGCAGTTCCGTACAGCGTGGGAACACTGAAGCTTTCTTT. Amino acid sequence: CASSSVQRGNTEAFF.